This is a list of T cell receptor beta chains from one sample in a study of identical twins. Via MiXCR, TCRdb re-called the 5' RACE reads, giving one row per CDR3 protein. Among approximately 1.8 million distinct CDR3 sequences listed, about 32% were seen once. The sample taken for sequencing was cord blood. These TCRs come from a newborn girl in good health. Each CDR3 is given without its conserved first and last residue.

v_call: TRBV20-1
j_call: TRBJ1-1
cdr3_aa: SARDYRKQGHTEAF

v_call: TRBV27
j_call: TRBJ1-5
cdr3_aa: ASSASIGNQPQH

v_call: TRBV7-2
j_call: TRBJ2-1
cdr3_aa: ASSLERNDEQF

v_call: TRBV20-1
j_call: NA
cdr3_aa: SAREGGTGREPQH

v_call: TRBV6-4
j_call: TRBJ1-2
cdr3_aa: ASSDLGASYGYT

v_call: TRBV20-1
j_call: TRBJ2-7
cdr3_aa: SARTWTSGTYEQY

v_call: TRBV2
j_call: TRBJ2-5
cdr3_aa: ASSENFFGLSVETQY

v_call: TRBV6-1
j_call: TRBJ2-1
cdr3_aa: ASSVRTGNEQF

v_call: TRBV6-1
j_call: TRBJ1-4
cdr3_aa: ASSRLEVRGATNEKLF

v_call: TRBV3-1
j_call: TRBJ1-2
cdr3_aa: ASSQVFLYGYT

v_call: TRBV27
j_call: TRBJ2-2
cdr3_aa: ASSVSGVNGELF

v_call: TRBV20-1
j_call: TRBJ2-1
cdr3_aa: SARGGHRVNEQF

v_call: TRBV3-1
j_call: TRBJ2-5
cdr3_aa: ASSHYQAGGETQY

v_call: TRBV5-1
j_call: TRBJ1-4
cdr3_aa: ASSLMASTNEKLF

v_call: TRBV4-1
j_call: TRBJ2-7
cdr3_aa: ASSRTDIYEQY

v_call: TRBV20-1
j_call: TRBJ2-3
cdr3_aa: SARDLLGARGDTQY

v_call: TRBV6-5
j_call: TRBJ1-2
cdr3_aa: ASSSQGWGYT

v_call: TRBV4-2
j_call: TRBJ2-1
cdr3_aa: ASSQDRRVEQF

v_call: TRBV28
j_call: TRBJ1-5
cdr3_aa: ASTGGHNQLQH

v_call: TRBV6-5
j_call: TRBJ2-7
cdr3_aa: ASSYSYRGAGPYEQY

v_call: TRBV25-1
j_call: TRBJ2-4
cdr3_aa: ASSAQGWENIQY

v_call: TRBV11-3
j_call: TRBJ2-5
cdr3_aa: ASSRQGLDEQY

v_call: TRBV7-9
j_call: TRBJ2-7
cdr3_aa: ASSTTPLYEQY

v_call: TRBV20-1
j_call: TRBJ2-7
cdr3_aa: SAPYRPGAYEQY

v_call: TRBV4-2
j_call: TRBJ2-3
cdr3_aa: ASSQVRDFLAGGPSDTDTQY

v_call: TRBV20-1
j_call: TRBJ2-7
cdr3_aa: SARSRGGISYEQY

v_call: TRBV20-1
j_call: TRBJ1-5
cdr3_aa: SARRSEGGAHNQPQH

v_call: TRBV7-2
j_call: TRBJ2-3
cdr3_aa: ASSLSDYPDTQY

v_call: TRBV10-3
j_call: TRBJ2-1
cdr3_aa: ATSVSQGNEQF

v_call: TRBV7-9
j_call: TRBJ1-4
cdr3_aa: ASSLARGETNEKLF

v_call: TRBV4-2
j_call: TRBJ1-2
cdr3_aa: ASSQVGAANYGYT

v_call: TRBV27
j_call: TRBJ1-2
cdr3_aa: ASNRGGGDGYT

v_call: TRBV28
j_call: TRBJ1-1
cdr3_aa: ASRVTATEAF

v_call: TRBV27
j_call: TRBJ1-4
cdr3_aa: ASSGQQGNERLF

v_call: TRBV5-6
j_call: TRBJ2-1
cdr3_aa: ASSLRGGRIEQF